This TCR beta chain comes out of a study of blood T cell repertoires in COVID-19. Produced via immunoSEQ multiplex PCR; TCRdb's table is partial and in-frame only. The table shows 110,000 or so clones, with roughly nine tenths occurring only once. This clonotype was obtained from a man aged 65 to 85 who had recovered from COVID-19. The sample consisted of peripheral blood.

This chain's CDR3 is CASSLGGRGTTYEQYF. For the CDR3, the DNA is TGTGCCAGCAGCTTAGGGGGACGAGGGACAACCTACGAGCAGTACTTC. J is TRBJ2-7 and V is TRBV13; maybe TRBD1 (6 bases). CDR1 is PRHDT and CDR2 is FYEKMQ in the germline V gene (reference sequence). CDR3 length equals 16 residues. The V end was cut by 0 bases, the J end by 2 bases, with 14 bases between. Combining the CDR3 with reference TRBV13 and TRBJ2-7 gives the whole variable domain AAGVIQSPRHLIKEKRETATLKCYPIPRHDTVYWYQQGPGQDPQFLISFYEKMQSDKGSIPDRFSAQQFSDYHSELNMSSLELGDSALYFCASSLGGRGTTYEQYFGPGTRLTVT.